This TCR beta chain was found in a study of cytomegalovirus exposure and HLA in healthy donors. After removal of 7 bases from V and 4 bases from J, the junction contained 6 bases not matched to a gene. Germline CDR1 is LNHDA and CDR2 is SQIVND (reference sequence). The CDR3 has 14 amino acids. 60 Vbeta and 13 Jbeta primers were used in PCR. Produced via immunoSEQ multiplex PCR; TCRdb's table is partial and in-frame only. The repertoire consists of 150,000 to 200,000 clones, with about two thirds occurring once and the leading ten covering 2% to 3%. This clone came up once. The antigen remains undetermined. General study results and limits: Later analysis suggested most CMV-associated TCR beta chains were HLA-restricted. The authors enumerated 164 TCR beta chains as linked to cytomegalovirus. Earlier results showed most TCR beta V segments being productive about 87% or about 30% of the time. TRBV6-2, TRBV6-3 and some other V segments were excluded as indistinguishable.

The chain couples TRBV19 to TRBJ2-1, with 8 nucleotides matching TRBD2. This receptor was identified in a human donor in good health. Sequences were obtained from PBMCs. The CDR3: CASTDSGEYNEQFF. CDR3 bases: TGTGCCAGTACCGATAGCGGGGAATACAATGAGCAGTTCTTC. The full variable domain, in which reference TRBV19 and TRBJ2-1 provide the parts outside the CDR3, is DGGITQSPKYLFRKEGQNVTLSCEQNLNHDAMYWYRQDPGQGLRLIYYSQIVNDFQKGDIAEGYSVSREKKESFPLTVTSAQKNPTAFYLCASTDSGEYNEQFFGPGTRLTVL.